This T cell receptor (beta chain) was recorded in a study of post-analysis software for immune sequencing data. CDR3 size: 15 residues. CDR1 and CDR2 (germline): MGHRA, YSYEKL. For this clonotype: Its matching antigen is unknown.

Whole-study findings and limits: Under the F measure, samples that were prepared in one batch clustered strongly together. A handful of TRBV segments were significantly more frequent in patients than in controls. TRBV5-6, TRBV5-1 and TRBV20-1 were among these segments.

Presence of unique molecular identifiers characterized the TCR beta cDNA libraries. T cells, about 0.95 to 10 million of them, yielded approximately 530,000 cDNA molecules. From the PCR reads, TCRdb called clonotypes with MiXCR, one entry per CDR3 protein. The sample includes fewer than 700,000 distinct CDR3 sequences, roughly two fifths of them seen just once. Sequencing was done on a sample of blood. This TCR was sampled from a girl between 10 and 17 years old with multiple sclerosis. The chain has TRBV4-1 and TRBJ2-4; the D call may be TRBD1 or TRBD2 (5 bases each). Matching the DNA end better, TRBJ2-7 makes the J call doubtful. The CDR3, as DNA: TGCGCCAGCAGCCAAGATCCGGGGCAGACCTACGAGCAGTACTTC. It encodes CASSQDPGQTYEQYF.